This entry describes one TCR beta chain. The observed sequence ends 3 residues before the CDR3 terminus, with the missing tail filled in from the germline J gene. The sample comes from a study of T cells in women clearing cervical HPV infection. Germline V gene lookup returns CDR1 ENHRY and CDR2 SYGVKD. Trimming took 11 bases from V and 5 from J, leaving 21 bases between them. The CDR3 sequence is 14 residues long. Libraries were prepared by immunoSEQ multiplex PCR; TCRdb keeps only in-frame clonotypes and omits some of them. The sample data list about 31,000 clones. This TCR was recovered from a woman between 18 and 75 years old with a cervical HPV16 infection that either progressed to CIN3+ or cleared (not recorded which). The sample was blood buffy coat. The genes are TRBV10-3 and TRBJ1-1; D is undetermined. The CDR3 reads CASQGSVDRTEAFF. The sequenced part of the CDR3 DNA is TGTGCCTCCCAAGGGTCCGTTGATAGGACTGAA.